This T cell receptor beta chain stems from a study of cytomegalovirus exposure and HLA in healthy donors. General study findings and limits: In a later analysis, TCR association rates varied by HLA locus: DRB1 most, HLA-C fewest. A later analysis reportedly found fewer N-insertions in an Asian-associated ancestry cluster than the roughly 670-donor mean.

Trimming at V came to 3 bases and at J to 2 bases, leaving 7 bases not matched to a gene. Germline V gene lookup returns CDR1 GTSNPN and CDR2 SVGIG (reference sequence). The CDR3 totals 16 residues. Details on this clone: What it recognizes is unknown.

The PCR used 60 Vbeta and 13 Jbeta primers. Generated by immunoSEQ multiplex PCR, the TCRdb table keeps only in-frame clones and is missing some. This sample has 150,000 to 200,000 clones; about nine tenths occur once, and the top ten carry about 1%. The specimen was PBMCs. The TCR was taken from a boy younger than 10 in good health and CMV-seronegative. The chain joins TRBV30 to TRBJ1-5; 10 bases map to TRBD1. The CDR3 region is CAWSRTGGIGNQPQHF. CDR3 nucleotide sequence: TGTGCCTGGAGCCGGACAGGGGGTATAGGCAATCAGCCCCAGCATTTT.